Listed below are T cell receptor beta chains from one sample, sequenced in a study of cytomegalovirus exposure and HLA in healthy donors. The assay was immunoSEQ multiplex PCR, and TCRdb's table has in-frame clones only and misses some. The repertoire consists of 130,000 or so clones, with roughly nine tenths occurring once and the leading ten covering 8% to 9.5%. The specimen was PBMCs. These receptor sequences come from a woman aged 18-29 years in good health and CMV-seropositive. Both conserved end residues are trimmed from each CDR3. Fields, in order: V gene, J gene, clone size, D gene, CDR3 protein. A D gene is named only where the DNA matches it firmly. Size values are once, few and many counts, or a class for expanded clones, and some rows have none.

V gene: TRBV6-5; J gene: TRBJ1-1; clone size: NA; D gene: NA; CDR3 protein: ASSYGGAVAEAF
V gene: TRBV15; J gene: TRBJ2-1; clone size: NA; D gene: NA; CDR3 protein: ATRGGKASNEQF
V gene: TRBV5-4; J gene: TRBJ1-2; clone size: NA; D gene: NA; CDR3 protein: ASSLSRDGYT
V gene: TRBV19; J gene: TRBJ1-4; clone size: NA; D gene: NA; CDR3 protein: ASSPTFNEKLF
V gene: TRBV7-9; J gene: TRBJ1-5; clone size: NA; D gene: TRBD1; CDR3 protein: ASSLRGQTAQH
V gene: TRBV28; J gene: TRBJ2-5; clone size: NA; D gene: NA; CDR3 protein: ASSSQRGGGETQY
V gene: TRBV10-2; J gene: TRBJ2-7; clone size: NA; D gene: TRBD2; CDR3 protein: ASRTPPREGNEQY
V gene: TRBV30; J gene: TRBJ1-2; clone size: NA; D gene: TRBD1; CDR3 protein: AWRDQGQVYGYT
V gene: TRBV2; J gene: TRBJ1-3; clone size: NA; D gene: NA; CDR3 protein: ASSQGEGGTIY
V gene: TRBV13; J gene: TRBJ1-5; clone size: NA; D gene: TRBD1; CDR3 protein: ASSSGTGGFQPQH
V gene: TRBV2; J gene: TRBJ2-2; clone size: NA; D gene: NA; CDR3 protein: ASKGQKTGELF
V gene: TRBV25-1; J gene: TRBJ1-2; clone size: NA; D gene: TRBD1; CDR3 protein: ASSIPGQGDYGYT
V gene: TRBV19; J gene: TRBJ1-4; clone size: NA; D gene: NA; CDR3 protein: ASSRQAYFEKLF
V gene: TRBV2; J gene: TRBJ1-5; clone size: NA; D gene: NA; CDR3 protein: ASSTERNQPQH
V gene: TRBV10-3; J gene: TRBJ2-7; clone size: NA; D gene: TRBD1; CDR3 protein: AIRDTGGQSYEQY
V gene: TRBV11-3; J gene: TRBJ2-2; clone size: NA; D gene: NA; CDR3 protein: ASSLSGRNDNTGELF
V gene: TRBV4-3; J gene: TRBJ2-7; clone size: few; D gene: TRBD1; CDR3 protein: ASSQGLGQFYEQY
V gene: TRBV4-3; J gene: TRBJ1-1; clone size: NA; D gene: NA; CDR3 protein: ASSQTWGGPTLNTEAF
V gene: TRBV23-1; J gene: TRBJ2-3; clone size: NA; D gene: NA; CDR3 protein: ASSPRCRNTDTQY
V gene: TRBV7-2; J gene: TRBJ2-1; clone size: NA; D gene: NA; CDR3 protein: ASSPSSAVEQF
V gene: TRBV7-2; J gene: TRBJ2-5; clone size: NA; D gene: TRBD1; CDR3 protein: ASSSDRGRQETQY
V gene: TRBV5-1; J gene: TRBJ1-2; clone size: NA; D gene: NA; CDR3 protein: ASSLAGIANYGYT
V gene: TRBV7-9; J gene: TRBJ1-1; clone size: NA; D gene: NA; CDR3 protein: ASSYGGTEAF
V gene: TRBV5-6; J gene: TRBJ2-7; clone size: NA; D gene: TRBD2; CDR3 protein: ASSLKNTQRGLYEQY
V gene: TRBV19; J gene: TRBJ1-6; clone size: NA; D gene: TRBD1; CDR3 protein: ATGQETNSPLH
V gene: TRBV5-1; J gene: TRBJ2-7; clone size: once; D gene: TRBD1; CDR3 protein: ASSSGQRAYEQY
V gene: TRBV18; J gene: TRBJ2-5; clone size: NA; D gene: NA; CDR3 protein: ASSRSAQETQY
V gene: TRBV7-9; J gene: TRBJ2-2; clone size: NA; D gene: NA; CDR3 protein: ASSLGTRVDSGELF
V gene: TRBV14; J gene: TRBJ2-7; clone size: NA; D gene: NA; CDR3 protein: ASSQDHWETYEQY
V gene: TRBV6-1; J gene: TRBJ1-5; clone size: NA; D gene: TRBD1; CDR3 protein: ASSEVSGQGDQPQH